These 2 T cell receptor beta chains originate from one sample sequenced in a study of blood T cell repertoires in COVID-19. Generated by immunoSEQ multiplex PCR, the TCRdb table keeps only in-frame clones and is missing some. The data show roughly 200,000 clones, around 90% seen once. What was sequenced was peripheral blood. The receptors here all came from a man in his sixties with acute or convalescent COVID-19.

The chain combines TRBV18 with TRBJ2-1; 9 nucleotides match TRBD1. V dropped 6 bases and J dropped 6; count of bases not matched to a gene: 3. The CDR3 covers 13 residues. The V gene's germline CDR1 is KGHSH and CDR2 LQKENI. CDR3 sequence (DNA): TGTGCCAGCTCCCGGGACAGGGTCAATGAGCAGTTCTTC. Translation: CASSRDRVNEQFF.

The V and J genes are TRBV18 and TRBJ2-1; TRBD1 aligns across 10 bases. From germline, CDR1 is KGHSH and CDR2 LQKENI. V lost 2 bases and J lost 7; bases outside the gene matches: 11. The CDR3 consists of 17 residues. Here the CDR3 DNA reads TGTGCCAGCTCACCAAGACCTCCGGGACAGGGGTGGAATGAGCAGTTCTTC. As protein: CASSPRPPGQGWNEQFF. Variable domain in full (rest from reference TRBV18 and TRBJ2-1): NAGVMQNPRHLVRRRGQEARLRCSPMKGHSHVYWYRQLPEEGLKFMVYLQKENIIDESGMPKERFSAEFPKEGPSILRIQQVVRGDSAAYFCASSPRPPGQGWNEQFFGPGTRLTVL.